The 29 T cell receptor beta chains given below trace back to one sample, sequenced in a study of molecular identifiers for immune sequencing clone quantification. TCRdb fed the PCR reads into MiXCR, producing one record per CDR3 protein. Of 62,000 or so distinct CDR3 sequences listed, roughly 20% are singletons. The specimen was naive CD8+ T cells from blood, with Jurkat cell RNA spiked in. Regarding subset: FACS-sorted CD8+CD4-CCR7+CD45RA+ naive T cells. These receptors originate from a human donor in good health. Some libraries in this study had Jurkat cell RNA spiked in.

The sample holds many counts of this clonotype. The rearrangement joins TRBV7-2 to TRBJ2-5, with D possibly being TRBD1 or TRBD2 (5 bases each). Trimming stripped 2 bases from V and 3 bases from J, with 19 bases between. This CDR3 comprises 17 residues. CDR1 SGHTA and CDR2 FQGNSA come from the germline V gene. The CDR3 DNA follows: TGTGCCAGCAGCTTACTCCGCCGGGGCCCTGTAGAAGAGACCCAGTACTTC. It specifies CASSLLRRGPVEETQYF.

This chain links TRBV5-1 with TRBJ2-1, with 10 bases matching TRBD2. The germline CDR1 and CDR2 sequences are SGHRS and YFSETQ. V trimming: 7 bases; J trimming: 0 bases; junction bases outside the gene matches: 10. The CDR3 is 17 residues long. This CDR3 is CASRVTSGPSSYNEQFF. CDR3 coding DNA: TGCGCCAGCCGCGTGACTAGCGGGCCTAGCTCCTACAATGAGCAGTTCTTC.

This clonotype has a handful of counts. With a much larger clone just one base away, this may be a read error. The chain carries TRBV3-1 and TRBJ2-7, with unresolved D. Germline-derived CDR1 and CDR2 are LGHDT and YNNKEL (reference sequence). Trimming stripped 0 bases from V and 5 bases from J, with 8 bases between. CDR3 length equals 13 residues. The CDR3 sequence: CASSQERRHEQYF. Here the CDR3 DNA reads TGTGCCAGCAGCCAAGAACGTCGCCACGAGCAGTACTTC.

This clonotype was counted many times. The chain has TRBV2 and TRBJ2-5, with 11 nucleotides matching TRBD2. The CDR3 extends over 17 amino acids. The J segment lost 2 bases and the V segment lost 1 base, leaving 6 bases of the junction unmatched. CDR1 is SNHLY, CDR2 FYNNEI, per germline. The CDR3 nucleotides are TGTGCCAGCAGTGAAGTTCTAGCGGGAGGACCTCAAGAGACCCAGTACTTC. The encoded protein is CASSEVLAGGPQETQYF.

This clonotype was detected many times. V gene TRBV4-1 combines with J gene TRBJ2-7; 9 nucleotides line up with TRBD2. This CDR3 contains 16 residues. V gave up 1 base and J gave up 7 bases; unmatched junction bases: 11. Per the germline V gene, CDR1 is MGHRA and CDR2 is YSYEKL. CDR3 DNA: TGCGCCAGCAGCCAAGGCCCTCTAGCGGGACCGGGGGAGCAGTACTTC. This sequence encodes CASSQGPLAGPGEQYF.

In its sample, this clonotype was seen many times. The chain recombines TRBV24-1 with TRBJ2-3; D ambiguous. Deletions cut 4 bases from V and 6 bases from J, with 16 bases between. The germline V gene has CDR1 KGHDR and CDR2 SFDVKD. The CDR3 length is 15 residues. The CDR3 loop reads CATSEPDGFTDTQYF. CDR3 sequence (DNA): TGTGCCACCAGTGAACCGGATGGTTTTACGGATACGCAGTATTTT.

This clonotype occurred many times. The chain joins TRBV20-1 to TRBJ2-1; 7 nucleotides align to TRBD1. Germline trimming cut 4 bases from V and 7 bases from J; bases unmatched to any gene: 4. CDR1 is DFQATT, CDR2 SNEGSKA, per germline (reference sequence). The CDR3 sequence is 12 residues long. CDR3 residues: CSAKGTANEQFF. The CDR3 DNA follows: TGCAGTGCTAAAGGGACAGCAAATGAGCAGTTCTTC.

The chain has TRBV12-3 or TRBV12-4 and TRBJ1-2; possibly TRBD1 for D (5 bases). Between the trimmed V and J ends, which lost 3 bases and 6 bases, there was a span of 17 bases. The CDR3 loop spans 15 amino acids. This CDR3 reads CASSFGVWGIDGYTF. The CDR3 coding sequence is TGTGCCAGCAGTTTTGGGGTCTGGGGGATTGATGGCTACACCTTC.

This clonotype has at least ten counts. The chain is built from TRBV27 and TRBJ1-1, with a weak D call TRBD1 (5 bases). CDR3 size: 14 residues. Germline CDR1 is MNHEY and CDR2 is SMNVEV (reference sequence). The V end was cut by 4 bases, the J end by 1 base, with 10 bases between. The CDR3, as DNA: TGTGCCAGCAGTTCGAAAACAGGGAACACTGAAGCTTTCTTT. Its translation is CASSSKTGNTEAFF.

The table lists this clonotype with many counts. CDR3 residues: CASSIPGRLLSGANVLTF. DNA for the CDR3: TGTGCCAGCAGCATTCCGGGACGTCTTTTATCTGGGGCCAACGTCCTGACTTTC. The gene calls are TRBV9 and TRBJ2-6; D may correspond to TRBD1 or TRBD2 (5 bases each). V lost 4 bases and J 1 base, leaving 18 bases between the germline ends. CDR1 is SGDLS, CDR2 YYNGEE, per germline. The CDR3 spans 18 residues.

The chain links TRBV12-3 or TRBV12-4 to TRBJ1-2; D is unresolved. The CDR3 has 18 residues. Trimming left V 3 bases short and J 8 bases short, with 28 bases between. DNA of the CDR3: TGTGCCAGCAGTTTCTTGGGGTTTCGTGACGGACGAAGGTTGGGCTACACCTTC. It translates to CASSFLGFRDGRRLGYTF.

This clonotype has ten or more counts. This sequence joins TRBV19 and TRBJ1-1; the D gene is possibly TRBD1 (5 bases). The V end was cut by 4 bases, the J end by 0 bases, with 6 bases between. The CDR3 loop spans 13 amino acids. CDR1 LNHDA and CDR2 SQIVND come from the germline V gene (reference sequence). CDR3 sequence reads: CASSTGLNTEAFF. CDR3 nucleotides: TGTGCCAGTAGTACGGGACTGAACACTGAAGCTTTCTTT.

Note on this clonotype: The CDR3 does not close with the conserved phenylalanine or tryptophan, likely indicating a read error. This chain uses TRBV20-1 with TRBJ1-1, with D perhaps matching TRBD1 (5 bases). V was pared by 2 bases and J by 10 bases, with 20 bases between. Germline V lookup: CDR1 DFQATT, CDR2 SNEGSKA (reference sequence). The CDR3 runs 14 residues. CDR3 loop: CSARSGPLENVAFS. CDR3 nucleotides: TGCAGTGCTAGATCGGGGCCCCTGGAGAATGTAGCTTTCTCT.

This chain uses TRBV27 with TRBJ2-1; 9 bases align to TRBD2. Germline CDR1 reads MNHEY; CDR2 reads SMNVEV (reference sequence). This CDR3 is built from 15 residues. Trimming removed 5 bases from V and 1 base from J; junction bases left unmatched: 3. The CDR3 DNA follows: TGTGCCAGCAGTCGAGGACTAGCGTCCTACAATGAGCAGTTCTTC. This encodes CASSRGLASYNEQFF.

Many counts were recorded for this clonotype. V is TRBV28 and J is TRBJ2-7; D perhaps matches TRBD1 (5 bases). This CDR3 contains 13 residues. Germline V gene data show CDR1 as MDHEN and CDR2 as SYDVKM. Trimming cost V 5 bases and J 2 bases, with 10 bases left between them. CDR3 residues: CASSVTAAYEQYF. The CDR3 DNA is TGTGCCAGCAGTGTGACAGCAGCCTACGAGCAGTACTTC.

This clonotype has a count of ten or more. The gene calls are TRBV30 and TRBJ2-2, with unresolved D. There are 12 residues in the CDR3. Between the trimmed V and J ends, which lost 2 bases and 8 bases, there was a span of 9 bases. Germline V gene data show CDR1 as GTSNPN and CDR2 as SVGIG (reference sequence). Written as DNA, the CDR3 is TGTGCCTGGAGTACCCCCCCGGGGGAGCTGTTTTTT. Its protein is CAWSTPPGELFF.

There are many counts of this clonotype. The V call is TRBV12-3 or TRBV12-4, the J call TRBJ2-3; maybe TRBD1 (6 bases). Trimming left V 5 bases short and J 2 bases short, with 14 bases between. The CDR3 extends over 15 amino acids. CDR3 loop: CASSARQDITDTQYF. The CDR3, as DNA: TGTGCCAGCAGTGCCCGACAGGATATCACAGATACGCAGTATTTT.

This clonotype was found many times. CDR3 in amino acids: CASSGSGGTTEAFF. The DNA for the CDR3 is TGTGCCAGCAGTGGTTCTGGGGGGACCACTGAAGCTTTCTTT. V and J are TRBV6-2 or TRBV6-3 and TRBJ1-1, with a weak D call TRBD1 (5 bases). The germline V and J ends were trimmed by 5 bases and 4 bases, with 14 bases remaining between them. Germline loops: CDR1 MNHEY, CDR2 SVGEGT. The CDR3 loop spans 14 amino acids.

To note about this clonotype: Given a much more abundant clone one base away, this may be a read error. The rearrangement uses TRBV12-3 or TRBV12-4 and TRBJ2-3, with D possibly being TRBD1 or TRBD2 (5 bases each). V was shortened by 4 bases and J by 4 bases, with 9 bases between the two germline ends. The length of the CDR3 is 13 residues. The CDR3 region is CASSSRGPDTQYF. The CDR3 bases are TGTGCCAGCAGTTCGAGGGGTCCAGATACGCAGTATTTT.

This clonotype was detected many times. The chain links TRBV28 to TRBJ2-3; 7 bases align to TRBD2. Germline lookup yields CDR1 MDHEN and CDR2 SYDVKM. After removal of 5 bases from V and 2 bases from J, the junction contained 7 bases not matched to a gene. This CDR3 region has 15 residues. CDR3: CASSGSGGSTDTQYF. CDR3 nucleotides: TGTGCCAGCAGTGGGTCGGGAGGATCCACAGATACGCAGTATTTT.

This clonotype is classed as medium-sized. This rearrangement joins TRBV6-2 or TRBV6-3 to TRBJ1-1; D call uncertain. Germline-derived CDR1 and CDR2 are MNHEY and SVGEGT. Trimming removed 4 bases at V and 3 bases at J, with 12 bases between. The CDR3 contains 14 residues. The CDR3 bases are TGTGCCAGCAGTTTCCCTCCTGGGGACACTGAAGCTTTCTTT. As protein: CASSFPPGDTEAFF.

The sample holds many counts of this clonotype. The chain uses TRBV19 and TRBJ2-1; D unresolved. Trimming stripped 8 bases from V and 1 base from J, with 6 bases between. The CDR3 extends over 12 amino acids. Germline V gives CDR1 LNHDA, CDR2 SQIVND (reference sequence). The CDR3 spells CASAASYNEQFF. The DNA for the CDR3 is TGTGCCAGTGCAGCTTCCTACAATGAGCAGTTCTTC.

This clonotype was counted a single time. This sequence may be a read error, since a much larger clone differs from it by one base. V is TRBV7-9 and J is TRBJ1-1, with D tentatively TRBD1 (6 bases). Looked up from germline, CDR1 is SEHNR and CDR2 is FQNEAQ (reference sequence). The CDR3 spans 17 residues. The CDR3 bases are TGTGCCAGCAGCTTGACCCAGGGGTATATTATGAACACTGAAGCTTCCTTT. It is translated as CASSLTQGYIMNTEASF.

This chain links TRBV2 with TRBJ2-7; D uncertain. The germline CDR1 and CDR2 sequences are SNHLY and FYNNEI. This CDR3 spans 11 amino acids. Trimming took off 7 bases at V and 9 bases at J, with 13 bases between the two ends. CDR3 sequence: CASTIGLGQYF. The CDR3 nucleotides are TGTGCCAGCACCATTGGGCTCGGGCAGTACTTC.

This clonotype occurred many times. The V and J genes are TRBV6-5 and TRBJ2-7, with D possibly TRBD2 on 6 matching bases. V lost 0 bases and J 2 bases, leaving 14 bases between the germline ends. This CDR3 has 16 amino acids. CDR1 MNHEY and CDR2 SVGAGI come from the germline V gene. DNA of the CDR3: TGTGCCAGCAGTTACTCGTTGGGGGGAAATACCTACGAGCAGTACTTC. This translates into CASSYSLGGNTYEQYF.

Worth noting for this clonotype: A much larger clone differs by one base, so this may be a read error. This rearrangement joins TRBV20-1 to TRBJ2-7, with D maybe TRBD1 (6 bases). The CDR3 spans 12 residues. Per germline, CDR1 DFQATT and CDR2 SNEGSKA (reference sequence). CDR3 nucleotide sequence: TGCGGTATCGGGGACAACTCCTACGAGCAGTACTTC. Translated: CGIGDNSYEQYF.

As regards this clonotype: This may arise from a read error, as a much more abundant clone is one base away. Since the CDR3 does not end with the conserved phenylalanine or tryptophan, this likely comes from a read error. CDR3 region: CATSLTSGYNEQFL. In DNA, the CDR3 is TGTGCCACCAGTCTAACTAGCGGCTACAATGAGCAGTTCCTC. The V and J genes are TRBV24-1 and TRBJ2-1, with TRBD2 matching 8 bases. Germline CDR1 KGHDR, CDR2 SFDVKD. V shed 6 bases, J shed 3 bases, and the junction held 3 bases outside the gene matches. This CDR3 spans 14 amino acids.

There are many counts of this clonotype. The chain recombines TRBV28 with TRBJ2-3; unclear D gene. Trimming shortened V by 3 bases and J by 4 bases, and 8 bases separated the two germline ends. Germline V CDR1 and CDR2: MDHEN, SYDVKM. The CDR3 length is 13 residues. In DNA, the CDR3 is TGTGCCAGCAGTTTCCGGTTTGCAGATACGCAGTATTTT. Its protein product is CASSFRFADTQYF.

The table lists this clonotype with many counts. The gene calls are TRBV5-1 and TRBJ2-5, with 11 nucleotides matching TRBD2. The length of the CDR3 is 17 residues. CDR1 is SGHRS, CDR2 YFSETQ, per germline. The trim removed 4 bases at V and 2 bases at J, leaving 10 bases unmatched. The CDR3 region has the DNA TGCGCCAGCAGCCTAGACCCTAGCGGGAGGATTCAAGAGACCCAGTACTTC. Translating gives CASSLDPSGRIQETQYF.